This is a list of T cell receptor beta chains from one sample in a study of CD8+CD57+ T cells in acquired aplastic anemia. TCRdb analysed the reads with MiXCR anew, one entry per CDR3 protein. This sample has about 210,000 distinct CDR3 sequences; around 60% occur once, and the top ten carry roughly 29%. Sequenced sample: sorted CD4+, CD8+, or CD8+CD57+ T cells (not recorded which) from PBMCs. Receptors were obtained from a human donor in good health. Each CDR3 is given with its conserved first and last residue. The D gene is left open where the match is weak. Clone size, where shown, is once, few, many, or a class for clones that have expanded.

j_gene: TRBJ1-2; d_gene: NA; abundance: many; v_gene: TRBV27; CDR3aa: CASSLAGGNGYTF; CDR3nt: TGTGCCAGCAGTTTAGCCGGGGGTAATGGCTACACCTTC
j_gene: TRBJ2-5; d_gene: TRBD1; abundance: NA; v_gene: TRBV7-8; CDR3aa: CASSYSDRGQETQYF; CDR3nt: TGTGCCAGCAGTTACTCCGACAGGGGACAAGAGACCCAGTACTTC
j_gene: TRBJ1-2; d_gene: NA; abundance: NA; v_gene: TRBV7-3; CDR3aa: CASSLADGAAGYTF; CDR3nt: TGTGCCAGCAGCTTAGCGGACGGGGCAGCTGGCTACACCTTC
j_gene: TRBJ2-7; d_gene: NA; abundance: many; v_gene: TRBV5-8; CDR3aa: CASSAGTDRSYEQYF; CDR3nt: TGTGCCAGCAGCGCCGGTACAGATCGCTCCTACGAGCAGTACTTC
j_gene: TRBJ2-2; d_gene: TRBD1; abundance: NA; v_gene: TRBV7-9; CDR3aa: CASSYTGTGFPGELFF; CDR3nt: TGTGCCAGCAGCTACACCGGGACAGGGTTTCCCGGGGAGCTGTTTTTT
j_gene: TRBJ2-3; d_gene: NA; abundance: NA; v_gene: TRBV30; CDR3aa: CAWRVWGDGTDTQYF; CDR3nt: TGTGCCTGGAGGGTTTGGGGGGATGGGACAGATACGCAGTATTTT
j_gene: TRBJ2-7; d_gene: TRBD1; abundance: many; v_gene: TRBV13; CDR3aa: CASSHRDRGIYEQYF; CDR3nt: TGTGCCAGCAGCCACCGGGACAGGGGGATCTACGAGCAGTACTTC
j_gene: TRBJ1-2; d_gene: NA; abundance: NA; v_gene: TRBV2; CDR3aa: CASSVGGARAYGYTF; CDR3nt: TGTGCCAGCAGTGTTGGGGGGGCTAGGGCATATGGCTACACCTTC
j_gene: TRBJ2-3; d_gene: TRBD1; abundance: NA; v_gene: TRBV19; CDR3aa: CDSRQGLDTQYF; CDR3nt: TGTGACAGCAGACAGGGATTGGATACGCAGTATTTT
j_gene: TRBJ1-5; d_gene: NA; abundance: NA; v_gene: TRBV19; CDR3aa: CATGQPYSNQPQHF; CDR3nt: TGTGCCACCGGACAGCCATATAGCAATCAGCCCCAGCATTTT
j_gene: TRBJ2-2; d_gene: NA; abundance: many; v_gene: TRBV29-1; CDR3aa: CSVFRGNTGELFF; CDR3nt: TGCAGCGTATTTCGGGGGAACACCGGGGAGCTGTTTTTT
j_gene: TRBJ1-5; d_gene: NA; abundance: many; v_gene: TRBV20-1; CDR3aa: CSASVLQGLTNQPQHF; CDR3nt: TGCAGTGCTAGCGTTCTTCAGGGGCTCACCAATCAGCCCCAGCATTTT
j_gene: TRBJ2-7; d_gene: NA; abundance: NA; v_gene: TRBV7-9; CDR3aa: CASSLFHGEHEQYF; CDR3nt: TGTGCCAGCAGCTTATTCCACGGGGAACACGAGCAGTACTTC
j_gene: TRBJ2-7; d_gene: TRBD1; abundance: NA; v_gene: TRBV2; CDR3aa: CASSYRGRNEQYF; CDR3nt: TGTGCCAGCAGTTACAGGGGTAGGAACGAGCAGTACTTC
j_gene: TRBJ2-4; d_gene: NA; abundance: NA; v_gene: TRBV10-3; CDR3aa: CASASAGGRTKNIQYF; CDR3nt: TGTGCCAGCGCCTCTGCCGGGGGCAGAACCAAAAACATTCAGTACTTC
j_gene: TRBJ2-6; d_gene: NA; abundance: NA; v_gene: TRBV12-3/TRBV12-4; CDR3aa: CASSLYLSGANVLTF; CDR3nt: TGTGCCAGCAGTTTATACCTCTCTGGGGCCAACGTCCTGACTTTC
j_gene: TRBJ2-1; d_gene: TRBD2; abundance: NA; v_gene: TRBV19; CDR3aa: CASSIPGGPNNEQFF; CDR3nt: TGTGCCAGTAGTATCCCGGGAGGGCCCAACAATGAGCAGTTCTTC
j_gene: TRBJ1-2; d_gene: NA; abundance: NA; v_gene: TRBV20-1; CDR3aa: CSASWGREGYTF; CDR3nt: TGCAGTGCTAGTTGGGGGAGGGAGGGCTACACCTTC
j_gene: TRBJ1-5; d_gene: NA; abundance: NA; v_gene: TRBV7-8; CDR3aa: CASSPHRSGQPQHF; CDR3nt: TGTGCCAGCAGTCCCCACAGGTCAGGGCAGCCCCAGCATTTT
j_gene: TRBJ2-2; d_gene: NA; abundance: NA; v_gene: TRBV20-1; CDR3aa: CSAKLYTGELLF; CDR3nt: TGCAGTGCTAAGTTATATACCGGGGAGCTGCTTTTT
j_gene: TRBJ2-1; d_gene: NA; abundance: NA; v_gene: TRBV19; CDR3aa: CASSIEGSSYNEQFF; CDR3nt: TGTGCCAGTAGTATAGAAGGGAGCTCCTACAATGAGCAGTTCTTC
j_gene: TRBJ1-3; d_gene: NA; abundance: NA; v_gene: TRBV29-1; CDR3aa: CSVEVVDTIYF; CDR3nt: TGCAGCGTTGAGGTCGTGGACACCATATATTTT
j_gene: TRBJ2-7; d_gene: TRBD2; abundance: few; v_gene: TRBV28; CDR3aa: CASSLRKRDDAYEQYF; CDR3nt: TGTGCCAGCAGTTTGAGGAAGCGGGACGACGCCTACGAGCAGTACTTC
j_gene: TRBJ2-1; d_gene: NA; abundance: many; v_gene: TRBV7-9; CDR3aa: CASFSSRRLSYNEQFF; CDR3nt: TGTGCCAGCTTTTCTAGCCGACGCCTCTCCTACAATGAGCAGTTCTTC
j_gene: TRBJ1-1; d_gene: NA; abundance: NA; v_gene: TRBV20-1; CDR3aa: CSARDRRAGDTEAFF; CDR3nt: TGCAGTGCTAGAGATCGAAGGGCAGGGGACACTGAAGCTTTCTTT
j_gene: TRBJ2-7; d_gene: TRBD2; abundance: NA; v_gene: TRBV7-8; CDR3aa: CASSLAGGRSYEQYF; CDR3nt: TGTGCCAGCAGCTTAGCCGGCGGGAGATCCTACGAGCAGTACTTC
j_gene: TRBJ1-1; d_gene: TRBD1; abundance: NA; v_gene: TRBV7-2; CDR3aa: CASSLSEDRVRRTEAFF; CDR3nt: TGTGCCAGCAGCTTATCAGAGGACAGGGTTCGTCGCACTGAAGCTTTCTTT